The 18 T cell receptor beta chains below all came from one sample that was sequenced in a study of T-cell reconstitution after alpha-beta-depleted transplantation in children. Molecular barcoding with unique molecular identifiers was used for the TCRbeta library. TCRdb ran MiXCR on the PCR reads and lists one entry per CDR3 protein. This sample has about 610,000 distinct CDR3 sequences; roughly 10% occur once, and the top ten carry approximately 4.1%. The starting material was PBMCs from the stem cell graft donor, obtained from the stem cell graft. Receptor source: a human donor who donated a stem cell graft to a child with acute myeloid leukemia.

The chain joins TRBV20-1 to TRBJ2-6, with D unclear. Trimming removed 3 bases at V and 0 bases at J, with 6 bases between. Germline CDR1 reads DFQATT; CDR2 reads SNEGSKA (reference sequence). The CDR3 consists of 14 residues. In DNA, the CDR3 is TGCAGTGCTAGGGTCGTCTCTGGGGCCAACGTCCTGACTTTC. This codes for CSARVVSGANVLTF.

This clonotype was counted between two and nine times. The CDR3 region has the DNA TGCGCCAGCAGCCTCCCTCTAGGCGACGAGCAGTACTTC. Translated, it gives CASSLPLGDEQYF. The rearrangement links TRBV5-1 to TRBJ2-7; D uncertain. Germline values: CDR1 SGHRS, CDR2 YFSETQ. Between the trimmed V and J ends, which lost 4 bases and 5 bases, there was a span of 13 bases. CDR3 size: 13 residues.

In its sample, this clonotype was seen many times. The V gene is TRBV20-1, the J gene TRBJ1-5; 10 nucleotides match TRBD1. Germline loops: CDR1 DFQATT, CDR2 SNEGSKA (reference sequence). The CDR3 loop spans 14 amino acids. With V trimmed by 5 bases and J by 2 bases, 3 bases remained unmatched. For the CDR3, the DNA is TGCAGTGCTCATGGACAGGGGGGCAATCAGCCCCAGCATTTT. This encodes CSAHGQGGNQPQHF.

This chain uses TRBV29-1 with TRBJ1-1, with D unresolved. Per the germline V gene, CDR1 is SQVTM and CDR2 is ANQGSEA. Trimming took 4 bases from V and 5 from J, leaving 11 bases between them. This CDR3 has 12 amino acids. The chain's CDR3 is CSVAAWRTEAFF. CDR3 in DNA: TGCAGCGTTGCCGCCTGGCGGACTGAAGCTTTCTTT. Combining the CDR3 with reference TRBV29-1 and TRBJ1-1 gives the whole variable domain SAVISQKPSRDICQRGTSLTIQCQVDSQVTMMFWYRQQPGQSLTLIATANQGSEATYESGFVIDKFPISRPNLTFSTLTVSNMSPEDSSIYLCSVAAWRTEAFFGQGTRLTVV.

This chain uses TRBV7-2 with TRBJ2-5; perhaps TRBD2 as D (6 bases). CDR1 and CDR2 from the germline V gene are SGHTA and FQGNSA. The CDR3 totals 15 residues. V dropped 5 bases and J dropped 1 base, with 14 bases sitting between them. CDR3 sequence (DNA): TGTGCCAGCAGCCGTCGTAAGGGAGGCCAAGAGACCCAGTACTTC. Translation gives CASSRRKGGQETQYF.

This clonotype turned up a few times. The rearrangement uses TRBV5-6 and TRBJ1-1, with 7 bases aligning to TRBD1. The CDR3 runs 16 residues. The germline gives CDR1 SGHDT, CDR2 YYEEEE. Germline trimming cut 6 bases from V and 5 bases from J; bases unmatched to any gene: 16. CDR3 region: CASTPTGVEARTEAFF. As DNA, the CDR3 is TGTGCCAGCACACCTACAGGGGTTGAAGCAAGGACTGAAGCTTTCTTT.

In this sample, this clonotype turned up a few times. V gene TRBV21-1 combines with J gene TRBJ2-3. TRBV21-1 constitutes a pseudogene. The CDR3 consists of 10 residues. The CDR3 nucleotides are TGTGCCAGCAGCAAAGTGGTAGTAGGTTTT. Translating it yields CASSKVVVGF.

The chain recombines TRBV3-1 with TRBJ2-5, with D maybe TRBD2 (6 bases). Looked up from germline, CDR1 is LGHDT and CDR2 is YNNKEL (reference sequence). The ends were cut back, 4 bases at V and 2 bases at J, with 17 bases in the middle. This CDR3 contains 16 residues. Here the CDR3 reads CASSRREASAQETQYF. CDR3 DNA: TGTGCCAGCAGCCGTCGAGAGGCTAGCGCACAAGAGACCCAGTACTTC.

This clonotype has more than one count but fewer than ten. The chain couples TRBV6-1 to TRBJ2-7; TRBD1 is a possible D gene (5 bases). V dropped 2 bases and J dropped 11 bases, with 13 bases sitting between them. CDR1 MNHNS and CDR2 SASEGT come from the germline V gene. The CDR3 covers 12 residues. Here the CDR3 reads CASSESAGSEYF. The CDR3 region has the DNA TGTGCCAGCAGTGAAAGCGCAGGGTCGGAGTACTTC.

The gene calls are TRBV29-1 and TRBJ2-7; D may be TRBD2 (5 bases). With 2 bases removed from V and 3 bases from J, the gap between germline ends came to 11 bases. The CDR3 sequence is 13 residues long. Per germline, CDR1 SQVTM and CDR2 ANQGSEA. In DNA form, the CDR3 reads TGCAGCGTTGAATCGGGGAGAGACTACGAGCAGTACTTC. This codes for CSVESGRDYEQYF.

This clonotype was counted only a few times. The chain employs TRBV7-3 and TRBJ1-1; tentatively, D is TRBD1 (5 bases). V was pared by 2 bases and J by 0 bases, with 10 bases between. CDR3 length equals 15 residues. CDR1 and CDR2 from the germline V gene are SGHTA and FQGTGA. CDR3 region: CASSLLVTVNTEAFF. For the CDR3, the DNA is TGTGCCAGCAGCTTATTAGTGACAGTGAACACTGAAGCTTTCTTT.

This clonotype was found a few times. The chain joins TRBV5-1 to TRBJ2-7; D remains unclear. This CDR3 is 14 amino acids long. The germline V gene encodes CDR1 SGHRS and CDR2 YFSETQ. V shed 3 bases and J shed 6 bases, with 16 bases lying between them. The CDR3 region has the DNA TGCGCCAGCAGCTCTGGAACGGAAATCGGCGAGCAGTACTTC. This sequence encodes CASSSGTEIGEQYF.

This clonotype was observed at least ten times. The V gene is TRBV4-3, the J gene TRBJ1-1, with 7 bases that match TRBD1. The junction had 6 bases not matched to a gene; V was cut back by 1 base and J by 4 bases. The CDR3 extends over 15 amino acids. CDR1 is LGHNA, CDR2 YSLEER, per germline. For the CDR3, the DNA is TGCGCCAGCAGCCAAGCGACAGGGTTGGGCACTGAAGCTTTCTTT. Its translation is CASSQATGLGTEAFF.

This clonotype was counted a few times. The CDR3 loop is CSARGGRPQETQYF. The DNA for the CDR3 is TGCAGTGCCCGGGGGGGGCGGCCCCAAGAGACCCAGTACTTC. The chain recombines TRBV20-1 with TRBJ2-5, with TRBD2 matching 8 bases. Losses at the gene ends were 6 bases for V and 1 base for J; bases not matched to a gene: 7. This CDR3 is built from 14 residues. Germline V CDR1 and CDR2: DFQATT, SNEGSKA (reference sequence).

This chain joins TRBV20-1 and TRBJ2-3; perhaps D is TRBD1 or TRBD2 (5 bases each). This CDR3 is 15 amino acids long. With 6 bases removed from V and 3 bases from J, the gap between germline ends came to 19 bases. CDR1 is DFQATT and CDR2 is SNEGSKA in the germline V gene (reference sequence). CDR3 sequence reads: CSATYLGELTDTQYF. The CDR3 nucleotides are TGCAGTGCCACGTATCTGGGGGAGCTGACAGATACGCAGTATTTT.

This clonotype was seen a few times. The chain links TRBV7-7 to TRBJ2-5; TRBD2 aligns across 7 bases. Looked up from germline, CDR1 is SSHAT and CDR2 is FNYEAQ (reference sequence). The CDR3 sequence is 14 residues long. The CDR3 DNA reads TGTGCTAGCTCGGGAGCGGGGCTTCAAGAGACCCAGTACTTC. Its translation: CASSGAGLQETQYF.

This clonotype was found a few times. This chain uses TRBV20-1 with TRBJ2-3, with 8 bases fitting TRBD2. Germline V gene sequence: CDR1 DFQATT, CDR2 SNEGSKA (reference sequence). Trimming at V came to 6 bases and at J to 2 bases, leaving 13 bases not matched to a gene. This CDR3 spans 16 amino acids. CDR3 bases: TGCAGTGCGGCATTTGGGGCGGGAGGTGCCACAGATACGCAGTATTTT. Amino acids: CSAAFGAGGATDTQYF.

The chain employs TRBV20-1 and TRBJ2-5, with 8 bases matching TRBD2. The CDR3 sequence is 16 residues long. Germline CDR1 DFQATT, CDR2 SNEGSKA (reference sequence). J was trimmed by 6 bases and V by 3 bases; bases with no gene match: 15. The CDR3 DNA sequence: TGCAGTGCTAGCTGGCGCGGTAGCGGGATGGGACAGACCCAGTACTTC. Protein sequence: CSASWRGSGMGQTQYF.